This T cell receptor (beta chain) was profiled in a study of T-cell memory formation after mild COVID-19. Germline-derived CDR1 and CDR2 are SGHDN and FVKESK. V lost 7 bases and J lost 0, with 9 bases in between. The CDR3 runs 13 residues. TCRdb fed the 5' RACE reads into MiXCR, producing one record per CDR3 protein. Seen here are some 300,000 distinct CDR3 sequences, 20% to 25% observed once, and the top ten hold about 21%. Sequences were obtained from PBMCs or a T cell subset sorted from them (not recorded which). The chain recombines TRBV14 with TRBJ1-1; no firm D call. This clonotype originated in a man aged 18 to 30 who had mild COVID-19 (a few samples of this study predate the infection). Cell type and time point are not known. CDR3 sequence: CASNQNMNTEAFF. CDR3 DNA: TGTGCCAGCAACCAGAACATGAACACTGAAGCTTTCTTT. The full variable domain, its missing parts supplied by reference TRBV14 and TRBJ1-1, is EAGVTQFPSHSVIEKGQTVTLRCDPISGHDNLYWYRRVMGKEIKFLLHFVKESKQDESGMPNNRFLAERTGGTYSTLKVQPAELEDSGVYFCASNQNMNTEAFFGQGTRLTVV.